Presented here are 28 T cell receptor beta chains from one specimen sequenced in a study of T cell responses to AZD1222 COVID-19 vaccine. Assay: immunoSEQ multiplex PCR; the TCRdb copy retains only in-frame clones and omits some. Of some 74,000 clones listed, 75% to 90% are singletons. Sequenced material: peripheral blood, taken 28 days after the second AZD1222 dose. Receptor source: an adult who received the AZD1222 COVID-19 vaccine.

Comment on this clone: One junction end disagrees with the germline gene, perhaps due to a read error. This chain joins TRBV2 and TRBJ2-7; tentative D call: TRBD1 (6 bases). The CDR3 is made up of 15 amino acids. Looked up from germline, CDR1 is SNHLY and CDR2 is FYNNEI. The CDR3 is CASSRKGVDEVMASF. CDR3 DNA sequence: TGTGCCAGCAGTAGGAAGGGGGTGGACGAGGTGATGGCCAGCTTC.

The rearrangement links TRBV18 to TRBJ2-7; TRBD2 might be the D (5 bases). Germline V lookup: CDR1 KGHSH, CDR2 LQKENI. The CDR3 length is 13 residues. V was trimmed by 1 base and J by 3 bases, leaving 7 bases between them. CDR3 in amino acids: CASSPLSDYEQYF. As DNA, the CDR3 is TGTGCCAGCTCACCACTTAGCGACTACGAGCAGTACTTC.

The chain is built from TRBV4-1 and TRBJ2-1, with D perhaps matching TRBD1 (5 bases). Germline-derived CDR1 and CDR2 are MGHRA and YSYEKL. V lost 0 bases to trimming and J lost 8 bases, with 8 bases between them. This CDR3 has 13 amino acids. DNA for the CDR3: TGCGCCAGCAGCCAAGAAGGGGTTGATGAGCAGTTCTTC. This sequence encodes CASSQEGVDEQFF.

This clone was observed a single time. The chain combines TRBV3-1 (or the pseudogene TRBV3-2) with TRBJ1-1; D gene uncertain. Trimming stripped 0 bases from V and 6 bases from J, with 17 bases between. CDR3 length: 16 residues. CDR1 and CDR2 from the germline V gene are LGHDT and YNNKEL (reference sequence). CDR3 amino acids: CASSQEWVSPDSEAFF. CDR3 in DNA: TGTGCCAGCAGCCAAGAATGGGTGTCTCCGGACTCTGAAGCTTTCTTT.

V is TRBV5-6 and J is TRBJ1-2; D call uncertain. Trimming cost V 3 bases and J 0 bases, with 12 bases left between them. This CDR3 spans 15 amino acids. Germline CDR1 is SGHDT and CDR2 is YYEEEE. CDR3 amino acids: CASSSWTFSNYGYTF. The CDR3 DNA follows: TGTGCCAGCAGCTCATGGACTTTTTCTAACTATGGCTACACCTTC.

The chain links TRBV24-1 to TRBJ1-2; D call uncertain. With 3 bases removed from V and 8 bases from J, the gap between germline ends came to 15 bases. The CDR3 runs to 14 residues. Germline CDR1 KGHDR, CDR2 SFDVKD. CDR3 in DNA: TGTGCCACCAGTGATAGGCTTACGGGCCAAGGCTACACCTTC. Translating it yields CATSDRLTGQGYTF.

V usage is TRBV25-1 and J usage is TRBJ2-1, with 10 nucleotides matching TRBD2. Germline V gene lookup returns CDR1 MGHDK and CDR2 SYGVNS. V gave up 5 bases and J gave up 5 bases; unmatched junction bases: 3. This CDR3 is 14 amino acids long. The CDR3 DNA reads TGTGCCAGCAGTAACGGACTAGCGGACAATGAGCAGTTCTTC. This sequence encodes CASSNGLADNEQFF.

V usage is TRBV6-4 and J usage is TRBJ1-2, with 7 bases lining up with TRBD1. Unmatched junction bases numbered 5, after V lost 6 bases and J lost 4 bases. From germline, CDR1 is MRHNA and CDR2 SNTAGT. This CDR3 contains 13 residues. The CDR3 coding sequence is TGTGCCAGCAGCCCCCAGGGGGGCTATGGCTACACCTTC. Translating gives CASSPQGGYGYTF.

This chain connects TRBV19 to TRBJ1-1; 10 nucleotides agree with TRBD1. Germline V gives CDR1 LNHDA, CDR2 SQIVND (reference sequence). The J segment lost 7 bases and the V segment lost 5 bases, leaving 4 bases of the junction unmatched. This CDR3 is 13 amino acids long. The CDR3 here is CASSRTGGSEAFF. The CDR3, as DNA: TGTGCCAGTAGTCGGACAGGGGGTAGTGAAGCTTTCTTT.

The chain has TRBV4-1 and TRBJ1-3, with 7 bases lining up with TRBD1. Germline V gene sequence: CDR1 MGHRA, CDR2 YSYEKL. V dropped 4 bases and J dropped 5; count of bases not matched to a gene: 5. The CDR3 is 14 amino acids. CDR3 nucleotide sequence: TGCGCCAGCAGCCGCTCGACAGGGCGAAACACCATATATTTT. It codes for CASSRSTGRNTIYF.

The rearrangement joins TRBV4-2 to TRBJ2-7; TRBD1 matches 10 bases. The CDR3 sequence is 15 residues long. V dropped 4 bases and J dropped 2; count of bases not matched to a gene: 5. Germline V gives CDR1 LGHNA, CDR2 YNFKEQ. The CDR3 loop is CASSPRGTGAYEQYF. CDR3 nucleotides: TGTGCCAGCAGCCCCCGGGGGACAGGGGCCTACGAGCAGTACTTC.

The chain carries TRBV2 and TRBJ1-5, with D perhaps matching TRBD1 (6 bases). V was clipped by 0 bases and J by 7 bases, with 10 bases between them. Germline CDR1 reads SNHLY; CDR2 reads FYNNEI. This CDR3 contains 14 residues. The CDR3 nucleotides read TGTGCCAGCAGTGAAGCTGGGGGCCAGCAGCCCCAGCATTTT. Protein product: CASSEAGGQQPQHF. The complete variable domain, with remaining parts taken from reference TRBV2 and TRBJ1-5, reads EPEVTQTPSHQVTQMGQEVILRCVPISNHLYFYWYRQILGQKVEFLVSFYNNEISEKSEIFDDQFSVERPDGSNFTLKIRSTKLEDSAMYFCASSEAGGQQPQHFGDGTRLSIL.

The rearrangement links TRBV28 to TRBJ1-3; TRBD1 matches at 7 bases. There are 15 residues in the CDR3. V trimming: 6 bases; J trimming: 2 bases; junction bases outside the gene matches: 7. Per the germline V gene, CDR1 is MDHEN and CDR2 is SYDVKM. The CDR3 loop is CASSSPGGTGNTIYF. CDR3 coding DNA: TGTGCCAGCAGCTCCCCAGGGGGGACTGGAAACACCATATATTTT.

The rearrangement joins TRBV6-2 or TRBV6-3 to TRBJ2-7; the D gene is possibly TRBD2 (6 bases). With 0 bases removed from V and 2 bases from J, the gap between germline ends came to 11 bases. The CDR3 spans 15 residues. CDR1 and CDR2 from the germline V gene are MNHEY and SVGEGT. The CDR3 DNA follows: TGTGCCAGCAGTTACTCTAGGGGCGGGACCTACGAGCAGTACTTC. It encodes CASSYSRGGTYEQYF.

This chain links TRBV7-9 with TRBJ2-7; TRBD2 is a possible D gene (5 bases). CDR3 length: 13 amino acids. The V end was cut by 0 bases, the J end by 3 bases, with 6 bases between. The germline V gene encodes CDR1 SEHNR and CDR2 FQNEAQ (reference sequence). CDR3 sequence reads: CASSLAGDYEQYF. The CDR3 DNA sequence: TGTGCCAGCAGCTTAGCCGGGGACTACGAGCAGTACTTC.

V and J are TRBV2 and TRBJ2-1, with 8 bases identical to TRBD2. CDR3 length: 15 residues. The germline CDR1 and CDR2 sequences are SNHLY and FYNNEI. V lost 6 bases to trimming and J lost 9 bases; unmatched junction nucleotides: 13. Here the CDR3 reads CASSGGLALLSEQFF. CDR3 in DNA: TGTGCCAGCAGCGGCGGACTAGCTCTCCTTAGTGAGCAGTTCTTC.

V and J are TRBV29-1 and TRBJ2-5; TRBD2 matches 8 bases. V shed 5 bases, J shed 5 bases, and the junction held 10 bases outside the gene matches. The V gene's germline CDR1 is SQVTM and CDR2 ANQGSEA. The CDR3 covers 14 residues. The CDR3 loop reads CSVWGAGGPETQYF. As DNA, the CDR3 is TGCAGCGTTTGGGGTGCGGGGGGTCCGGAGACCCAGTACTTC.

The genes are TRBV7-9 and TRBJ2-1; D is perhaps TRBD2 (6 bases). The CDR3 has 16 residues. V lost 5 bases and J lost 0, with 14 bases in between. Looked up from germline, CDR1 is SEHNR and CDR2 is FQNEAQ (reference sequence). The DNA for the CDR3 is TGTGCCAGCAGCCCGGGACTCCTAAGCTCCTACAATGAGCAGTTCTTC. It is translated as CASSPGLLSSYNEQFF.

The V gene is TRBV7-9, the J gene TRBJ1-2; D gene uncertain. V lost 2 bases and J lost 8, with 15 bases in between. The CDR3 totals 14 residues. Germline V CDR1 and CDR2: SEHNR, FQNEAQ (reference sequence). The CDR3 reads CASSLLGSGIGYTF. The CDR3 nucleotides are TGTGCCAGCAGCTTACTCGGTTCCGGGATCGGCTACACCTTC.

This chain joins TRBV28 and TRBJ2-3; D is undetermined. The V gene lost 4 bases and the J gene lost 3 bases, with 17 bases spanning the gap. The germline V gene encodes CDR1 MDHEN and CDR2 SYDVKM. The CDR3 runs 16 residues. The CDR3 spells CASSSPWVASTDTQYF. The CDR3 DNA reads as TGTGCCAGCAGTTCACCCTGGGTAGCCTCGACAGATACGCAGTATTTT.

V is TRBV13 and J is TRBJ1-1; D gene ambiguous. CDR1 and CDR2 from the germline V gene are PRHDT and FYEKMQ (reference sequence). The germline V and J ends were trimmed by 3 bases and 0 bases, with 14 bases remaining between them. The CDR3 has 16 amino acids. CDR3 region: CASSFQAVLVNTEAFF. Written as DNA, the CDR3 is TGTGCCAGCAGCTTTCAGGCCGTGTTGGTGAACACTGAAGCTTTCTTT.

The chain recombines TRBV9 with TRBJ2-1; D possibly corresponds to TRBD2 (5 bases). The CDR3 has 15 residues. The germline CDR1 and CDR2 sequences are SGDLS and YYNGEE. Trimming removed 0 bases at V and 5 bases at J, with 12 bases between. In DNA form, the CDR3 reads TGTGCCAGCAGCGTAGGCCGGGGTCGCCACAATGAGCAGTTCTTC. Amino acids: CASSVGRGRHNEQFF. Drawing the rest from reference TRBV9 and TRBJ2-1, the complete variable domain is DSGVTQTPKHLITATGQRVTLRCSPRSGDLSVYWYQQSLDQGLQFLIQYYNGEERAKGNILERFSAQQFPDLHSELNLSSLELGDSALYFCASSVGRGRHNEQFFGPGTRLTVL.

The V and J genes are TRBV27 and TRBJ1-4, with a possible D match to TRBD1 (6 bases). Germline V gene data show CDR1 as MNHEY and CDR2 as SMNVEV (reference sequence). Trimming took off 3 bases at V and 4 bases at J, with 12 bases between the two ends. This CDR3 has 15 amino acids. For the CDR3, the DNA is TGTGCCAGCAGTTTCGAGGGGGGGCTTAATGAAAAACTGTTTTTT. Protein product: CASSFEGGLNEKLFF.

This clone was observed a single time. V gene TRBV4-2 combines with J gene TRBJ1-1; no firm D call. The CDR3 runs to 15 residues. V lost 4 bases and J 1 base, leaving 13 bases between the germline ends. Germline V gene data show CDR1 as LGHNA and CDR2 as YNFKEQ. The chain's CDR3 is CASSPVEDQNTEAFF. Here the CDR3 DNA reads TGTGCCAGCAGCCCAGTAGAGGACCAGAACACTGAAGCTTTCTTT.

The CDR3 protein is CASSQEGWNSPLHF. The CDR3 bases are TGTGCCAGCAGCCAAGAGGGTTGGAATTCACCCCTCCACTTT. The rearrangement uses TRBV14 and TRBJ1-6; D is unresolved. Germline-derived CDR1 and CDR2 are SGHDN and FVKESK. The CDR3 extends over 14 amino acids. V lost 0 bases and J 7 bases, leaving 7 bases between the germline ends.

This clone was seen just once. The chain combines TRBV3-1 (or the pseudogene TRBV3-2) with TRBJ1-4; weak D call: TRBD1 (6 bases). This CDR3 region has 15 residues. Germline V gene data show CDR1 as LGHDT and CDR2 as YNNKEL (reference sequence). Between the trimmed V and J ends, which lost 1 base and 10 bases, there was a span of 16 bases. The CDR3 coding sequence is TGTGCCAGCAGCCAAGGGGACATTCCGACCGGAAAACTGTTTTTT. It yields the protein CASSQGDIPTGKLFF.

This chain joins TRBV7-2 and TRBJ2-4, with D unresolved. V was clipped by 1 base and J by 0 bases, with 4 bases between them. Germline loops: CDR1 SGHTA, CDR2 FQGNSA. CDR3 length: 14 residues. CDR3 region: CASSLGIAKNIQYF. The CDR3 DNA reads as TGTGCCAGCAGCTTAGGCATAGCCAAAAACATTCAGTACTTC.

This clone was observed once. The V call is TRBV6-5, the J call TRBJ1-5; D not resolved. V gave up 4 bases and J gave up 1 base, with 14 bases separating them. The CDR3 loop spans 16 amino acids. Germline V lookup: CDR1 MNHEY, CDR2 SVGAGI. CDR3 protein: CASSSGSSLSNQPQHF. The CDR3 coding sequence is TGTGCCAGCAGTTCAGGCAGTTCCCTAAGCAATCAGCCCCAGCATTTT.